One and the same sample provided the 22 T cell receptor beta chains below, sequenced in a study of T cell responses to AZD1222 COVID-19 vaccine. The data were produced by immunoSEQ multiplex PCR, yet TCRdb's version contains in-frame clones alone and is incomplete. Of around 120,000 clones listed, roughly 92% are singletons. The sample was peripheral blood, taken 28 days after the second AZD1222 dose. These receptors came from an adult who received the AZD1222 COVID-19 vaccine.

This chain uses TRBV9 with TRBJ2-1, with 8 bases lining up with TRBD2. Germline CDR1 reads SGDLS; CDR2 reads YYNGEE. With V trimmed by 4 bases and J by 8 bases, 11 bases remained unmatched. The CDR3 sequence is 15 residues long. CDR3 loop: CASSPSGGLSHEQFF. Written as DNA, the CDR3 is TGTGCCAGCAGCCCGAGCGGGGGCCTCTCCCATGAGCAGTTCTTC.

The CDR3 protein is CASSQDQGSEKLFF. The CDR3, as DNA: TGCGCCAGCAGCCAAGATCAGGGTAGTGAAAAACTGTTTTTT. The V gene is TRBV4-3, the J gene TRBJ1-4; possible D gene TRBD1, 5 bases. The CDR3 runs 14 residues. V lost 0 bases, J lost 7 bases, and 9 bases lay in between. From germline, CDR1 is LGHNA and CDR2 YSLEER.

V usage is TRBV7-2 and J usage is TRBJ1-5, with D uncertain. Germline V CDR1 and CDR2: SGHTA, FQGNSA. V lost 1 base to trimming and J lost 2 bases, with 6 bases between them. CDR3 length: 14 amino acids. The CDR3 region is CASSLEDGNQPQHF. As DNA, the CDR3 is TGTGCCAGCAGCTTAGAGGATGGCAATCAGCCCCAGCATTTT.

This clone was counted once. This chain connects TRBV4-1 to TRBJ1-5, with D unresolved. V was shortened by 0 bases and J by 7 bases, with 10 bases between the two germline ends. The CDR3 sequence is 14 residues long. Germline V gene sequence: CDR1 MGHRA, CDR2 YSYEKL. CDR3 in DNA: TGCGCCAGCAGCCAAGATCTGCGATCCCAGCCCCAGCATTTT. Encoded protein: CASSQDLRSQPQHF.

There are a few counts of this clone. CDR3 DNA sequence: TGTGCCACCAGCAACGAAAGGCAAAATCAGCCCCAGCATTTT. This translates into CATSNERQNQPQHF. The gene calls are TRBV15 and TRBJ1-5, with D hard to call. Looked up from germline, CDR1 is LNHNV and CDR2 is YYDKDF (reference sequence). This CDR3 is 14 amino acids long. V was cut by 4 bases and J by 4 bases, with 11 bases left in between.

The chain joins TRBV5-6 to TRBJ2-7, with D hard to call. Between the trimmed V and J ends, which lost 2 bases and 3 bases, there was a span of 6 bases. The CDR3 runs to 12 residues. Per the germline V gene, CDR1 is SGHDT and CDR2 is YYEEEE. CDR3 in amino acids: CASSLRLYEQYF. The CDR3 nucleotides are TGTGCCAGCAGCTTAAGGCTCTACGAGCAGTACTTC.

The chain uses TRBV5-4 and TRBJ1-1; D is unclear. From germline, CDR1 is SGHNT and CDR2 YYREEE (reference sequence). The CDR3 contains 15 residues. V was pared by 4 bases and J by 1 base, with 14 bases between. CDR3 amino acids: CASSPEWNPNTEAFF. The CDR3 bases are TGTGCCAGCAGCCCCGAGTGGAACCCGAACACTGAAGCTTTCTTT.

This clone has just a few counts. The CDR3 coding sequence is TGTGCCAGTGGAACCGGGACAGCCTACAATGAGCAGTTCTTC. This sequence encodes CASGTGTAYNEQFF. The chain uses TRBV19 and TRBJ2-1, with TRBD1 matching over 7 bases. CDR3 length: 14 residues. Germline-derived CDR1 and CDR2 are LNHDA and SQIVND (reference sequence). The V gene end was trimmed by 8 bases and the J gene end by 2 bases; junction bases not matched to a gene: 6. The full variable domain, rest sourced from reference TRBV19 and TRBJ2-1, is DGGITQSPKYLFRKEGQNVTLSCEQNLNHDAMYWYRQDPGQGLRLIYYSQIVNDFQKGDIAEGYSVSREKKESFPLTVTSAQKNPTAFYLCASGTGTAYNEQFFGPGTRLTVL.

CDR3 in DNA: TGTGCCAGCAGTAACTCGGCGGTAGCGGGCAATGAGCAGTTCTTC. It is translated as CASSNSAVAGNEQFF. The gene calls are TRBV7-2 and TRBJ2-1; 7 positions agree with TRBD2. Germline V CDR1 and CDR2: SGHTA, FQGNSA. V shed 6 bases, J shed 6 bases, and the junction held 11 bases outside the gene matches. The CDR3 contains 15 residues.

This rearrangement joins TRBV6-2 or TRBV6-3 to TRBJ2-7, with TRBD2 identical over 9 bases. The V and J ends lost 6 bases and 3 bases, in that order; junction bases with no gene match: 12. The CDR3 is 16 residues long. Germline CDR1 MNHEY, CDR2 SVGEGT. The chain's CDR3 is CASSLTLAGNSYEQYF. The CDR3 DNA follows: TGTGCCAGCAGCCTCACGCTAGCGGGGAATAGCTACGAGCAGTACTTC.

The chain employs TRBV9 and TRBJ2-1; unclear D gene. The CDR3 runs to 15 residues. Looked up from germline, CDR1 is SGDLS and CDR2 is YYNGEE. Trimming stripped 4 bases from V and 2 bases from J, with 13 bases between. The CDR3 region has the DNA TGTGCCAGCAGCCCCCCCACCGCTACCTACAATGAGCAGTTCTTC. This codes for CASSPPTATYNEQFF.

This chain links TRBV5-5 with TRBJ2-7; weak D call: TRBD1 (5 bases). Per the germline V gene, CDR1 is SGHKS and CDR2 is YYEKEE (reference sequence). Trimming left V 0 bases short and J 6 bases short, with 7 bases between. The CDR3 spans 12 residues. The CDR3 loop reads CASSLGGGEQYF. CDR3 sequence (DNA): TGTGCCAGCAGCTTGGGGGGCGGCGAGCAGTACTTC. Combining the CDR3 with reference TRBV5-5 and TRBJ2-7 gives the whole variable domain DAGVTQSPTHLIKTRGQQVTLRCSPISGHKSVSWYQQVLGQGPQFIFQYYEKEERGRGNFPDRFSARQFPNYSSELNVNALLLGDSALYLCASSLGGGEQYFGPGTRLTVT.

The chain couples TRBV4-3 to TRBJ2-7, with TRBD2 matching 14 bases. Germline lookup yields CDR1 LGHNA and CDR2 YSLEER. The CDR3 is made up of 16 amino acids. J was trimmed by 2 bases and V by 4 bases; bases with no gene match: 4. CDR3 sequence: CASSPRGLAGAYEQYF. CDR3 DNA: TGCGCCAGCAGCCCCCGGGGACTAGCGGGAGCCTACGAGCAGTACTTC.

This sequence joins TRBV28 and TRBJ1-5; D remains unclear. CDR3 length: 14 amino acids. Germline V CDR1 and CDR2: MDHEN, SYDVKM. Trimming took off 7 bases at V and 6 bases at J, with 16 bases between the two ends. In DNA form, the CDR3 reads TGTGCCAGCACACAGACCTTTTCTTCTCAGCCCCAGCATTTT. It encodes CASTQTFSSQPQHF.

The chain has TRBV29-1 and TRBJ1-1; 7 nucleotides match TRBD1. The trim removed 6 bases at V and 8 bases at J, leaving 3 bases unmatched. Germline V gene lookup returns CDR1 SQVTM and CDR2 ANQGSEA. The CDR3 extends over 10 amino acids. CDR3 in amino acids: CSVGDREAFF. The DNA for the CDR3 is TGCAGCGTGGGGGACAGAGAAGCTTTCTTT.

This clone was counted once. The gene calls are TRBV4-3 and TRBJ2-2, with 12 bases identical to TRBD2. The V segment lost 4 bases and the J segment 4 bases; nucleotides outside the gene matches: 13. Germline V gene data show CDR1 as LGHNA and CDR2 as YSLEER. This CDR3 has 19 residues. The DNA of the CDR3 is TGCGCCAGCAGCCCCCATTCCCGCGGACTAGCGGGAACCACCGGGGAGCTGTTTTTT. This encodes CASSPHSRGLAGTTGELFF.

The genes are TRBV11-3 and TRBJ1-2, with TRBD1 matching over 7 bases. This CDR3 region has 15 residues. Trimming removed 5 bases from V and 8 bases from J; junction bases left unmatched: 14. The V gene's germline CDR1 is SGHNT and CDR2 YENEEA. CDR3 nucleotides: TGTGCCAGCAGCCTCCGACAGGGAGTCGGATCGGGCTACACCTTC. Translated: CASSLRQGVGSGYTF.

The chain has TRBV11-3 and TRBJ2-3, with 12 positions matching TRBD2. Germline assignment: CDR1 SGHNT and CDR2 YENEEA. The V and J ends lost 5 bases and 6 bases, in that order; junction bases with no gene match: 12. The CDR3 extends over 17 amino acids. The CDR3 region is CASSPGVLAGGRDTQYF. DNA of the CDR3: TGTGCCAGCAGCCCAGGGGTACTAGCGGGGGGCCGGGATACGCAGTATTTT.

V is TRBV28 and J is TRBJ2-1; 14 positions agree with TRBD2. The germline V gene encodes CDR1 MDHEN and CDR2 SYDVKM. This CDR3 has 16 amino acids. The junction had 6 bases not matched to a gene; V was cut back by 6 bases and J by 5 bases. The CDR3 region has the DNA TGTGCCAGCAGGGGAAGACTAGCGGGAGGGAACAATGAGCAGTTCTTC. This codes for CASRGRLAGGNNEQFF.

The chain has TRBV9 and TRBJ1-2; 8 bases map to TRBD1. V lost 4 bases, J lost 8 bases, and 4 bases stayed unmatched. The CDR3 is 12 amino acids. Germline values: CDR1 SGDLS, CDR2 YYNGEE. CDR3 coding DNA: TGTGCCAGCAGCCCGTGGACAGGGGGCTACACCTTC. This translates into CASSPWTGGYTF.

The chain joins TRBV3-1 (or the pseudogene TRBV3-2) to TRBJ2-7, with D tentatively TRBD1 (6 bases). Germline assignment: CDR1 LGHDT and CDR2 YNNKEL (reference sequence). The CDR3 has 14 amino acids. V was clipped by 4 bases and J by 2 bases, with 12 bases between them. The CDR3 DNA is TGTGCCAGCAGCCCCAACAGGGCAACCTACGAGCAGTACTTC. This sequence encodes CASSPNRATYEQYF.

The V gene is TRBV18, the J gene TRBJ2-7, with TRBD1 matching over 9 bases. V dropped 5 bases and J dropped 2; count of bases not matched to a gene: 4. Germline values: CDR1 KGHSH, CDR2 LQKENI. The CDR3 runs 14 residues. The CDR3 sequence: CASSSRQGAYEQYF. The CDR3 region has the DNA TGTGCCAGCTCATCCCGACAGGGGGCCTACGAGCAGTACTTC.